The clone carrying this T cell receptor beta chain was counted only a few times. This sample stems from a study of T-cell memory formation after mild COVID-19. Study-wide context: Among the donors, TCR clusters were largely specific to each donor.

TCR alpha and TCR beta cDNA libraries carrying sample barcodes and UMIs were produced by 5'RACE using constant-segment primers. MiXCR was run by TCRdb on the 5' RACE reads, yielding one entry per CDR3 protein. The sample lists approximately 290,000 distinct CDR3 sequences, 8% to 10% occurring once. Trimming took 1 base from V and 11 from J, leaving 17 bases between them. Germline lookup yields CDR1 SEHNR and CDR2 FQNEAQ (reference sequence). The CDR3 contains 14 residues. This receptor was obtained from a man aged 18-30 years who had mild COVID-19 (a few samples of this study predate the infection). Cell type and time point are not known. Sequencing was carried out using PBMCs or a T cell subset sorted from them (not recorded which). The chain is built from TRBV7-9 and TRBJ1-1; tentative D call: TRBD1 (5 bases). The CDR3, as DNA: TGTGCCAGCAGCTTAGGAGGGGAGACCTCGGAGGCTTTCTTT. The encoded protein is CASSLGGETSEAFF. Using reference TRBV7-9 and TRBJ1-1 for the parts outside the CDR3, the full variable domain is DTGVSQNPRHKITKRGQNVTFRCDPISEHNRLYWYRQTLGQGPEFLTYFQNEAQLEKSRLLSDRFSAERPKGSFSTLEIQRTEQGDSAMYLCASSLGGETSEAFFGQGTRLTVV.